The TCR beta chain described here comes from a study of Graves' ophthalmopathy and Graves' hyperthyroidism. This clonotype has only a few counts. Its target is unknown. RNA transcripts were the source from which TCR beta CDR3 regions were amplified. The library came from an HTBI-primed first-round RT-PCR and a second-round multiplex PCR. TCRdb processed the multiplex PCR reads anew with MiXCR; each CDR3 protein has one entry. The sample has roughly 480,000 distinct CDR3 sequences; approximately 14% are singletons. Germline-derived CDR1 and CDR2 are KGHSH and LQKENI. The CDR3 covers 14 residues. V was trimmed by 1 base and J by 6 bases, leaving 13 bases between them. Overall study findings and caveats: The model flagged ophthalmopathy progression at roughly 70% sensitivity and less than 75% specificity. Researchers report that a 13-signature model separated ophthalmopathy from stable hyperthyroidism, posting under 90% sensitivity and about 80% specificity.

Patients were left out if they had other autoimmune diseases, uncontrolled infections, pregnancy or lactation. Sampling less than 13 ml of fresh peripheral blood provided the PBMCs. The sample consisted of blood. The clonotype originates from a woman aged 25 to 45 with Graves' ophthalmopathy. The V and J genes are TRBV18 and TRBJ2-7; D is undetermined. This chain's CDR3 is CASSPQTRTSEQYF. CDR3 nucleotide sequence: TGTGCCAGCTCACCACAGACGCGGACCTCCGAGCAGTACTTC.